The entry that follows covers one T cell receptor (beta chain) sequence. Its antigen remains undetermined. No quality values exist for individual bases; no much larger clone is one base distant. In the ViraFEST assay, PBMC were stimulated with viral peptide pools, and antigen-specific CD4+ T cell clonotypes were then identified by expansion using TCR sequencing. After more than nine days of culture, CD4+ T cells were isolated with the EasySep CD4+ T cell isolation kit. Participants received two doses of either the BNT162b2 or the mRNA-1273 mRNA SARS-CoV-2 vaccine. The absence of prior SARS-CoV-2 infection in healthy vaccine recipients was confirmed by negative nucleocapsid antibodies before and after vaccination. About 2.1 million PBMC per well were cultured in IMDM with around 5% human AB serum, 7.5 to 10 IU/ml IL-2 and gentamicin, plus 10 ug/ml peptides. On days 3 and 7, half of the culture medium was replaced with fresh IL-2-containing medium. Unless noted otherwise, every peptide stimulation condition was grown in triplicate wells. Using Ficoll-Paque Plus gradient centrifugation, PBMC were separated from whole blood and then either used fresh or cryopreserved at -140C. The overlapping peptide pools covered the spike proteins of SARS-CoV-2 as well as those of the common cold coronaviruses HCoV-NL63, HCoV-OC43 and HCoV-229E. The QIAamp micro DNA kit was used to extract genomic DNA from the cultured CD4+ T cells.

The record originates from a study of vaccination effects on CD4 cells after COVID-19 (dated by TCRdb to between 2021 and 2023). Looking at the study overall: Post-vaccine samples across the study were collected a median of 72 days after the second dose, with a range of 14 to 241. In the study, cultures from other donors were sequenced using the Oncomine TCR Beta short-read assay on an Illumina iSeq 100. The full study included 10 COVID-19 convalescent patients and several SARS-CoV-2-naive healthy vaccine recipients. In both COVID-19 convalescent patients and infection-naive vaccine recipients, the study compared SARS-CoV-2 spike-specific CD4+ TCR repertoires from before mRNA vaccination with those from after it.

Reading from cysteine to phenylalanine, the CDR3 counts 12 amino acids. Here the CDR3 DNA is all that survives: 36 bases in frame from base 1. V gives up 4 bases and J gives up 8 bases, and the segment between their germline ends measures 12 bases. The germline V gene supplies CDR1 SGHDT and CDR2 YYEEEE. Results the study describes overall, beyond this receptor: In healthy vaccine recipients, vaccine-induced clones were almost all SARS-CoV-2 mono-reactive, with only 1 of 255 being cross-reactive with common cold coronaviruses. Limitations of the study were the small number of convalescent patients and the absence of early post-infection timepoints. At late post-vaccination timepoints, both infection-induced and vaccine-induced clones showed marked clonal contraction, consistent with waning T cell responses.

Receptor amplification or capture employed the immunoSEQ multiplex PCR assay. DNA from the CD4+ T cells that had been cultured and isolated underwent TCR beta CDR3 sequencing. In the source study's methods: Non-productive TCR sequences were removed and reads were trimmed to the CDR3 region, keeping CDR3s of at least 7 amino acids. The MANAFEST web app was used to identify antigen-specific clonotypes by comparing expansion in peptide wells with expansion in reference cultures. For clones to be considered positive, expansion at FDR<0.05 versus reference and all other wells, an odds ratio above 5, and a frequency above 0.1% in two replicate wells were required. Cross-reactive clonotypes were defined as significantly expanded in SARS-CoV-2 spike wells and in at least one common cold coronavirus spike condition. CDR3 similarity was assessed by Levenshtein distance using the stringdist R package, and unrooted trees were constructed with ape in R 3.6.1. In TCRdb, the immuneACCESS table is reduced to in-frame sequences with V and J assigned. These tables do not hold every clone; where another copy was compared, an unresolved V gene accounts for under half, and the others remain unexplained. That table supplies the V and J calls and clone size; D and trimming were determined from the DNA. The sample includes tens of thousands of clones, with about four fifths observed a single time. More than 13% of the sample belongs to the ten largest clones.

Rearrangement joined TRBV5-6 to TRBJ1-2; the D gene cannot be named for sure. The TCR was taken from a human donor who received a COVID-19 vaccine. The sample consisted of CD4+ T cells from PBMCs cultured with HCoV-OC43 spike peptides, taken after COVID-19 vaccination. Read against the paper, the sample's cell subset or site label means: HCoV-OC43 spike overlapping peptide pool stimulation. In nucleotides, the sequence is TGTGCCAGCAGCATAGGCGGCGGGGGCTACACCTTC. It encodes CASSIGGGGYTF.